A single sample is the source of the 25 T cell receptor beta chains below, sequenced in a study of blood T cell repertoires in COVID-19. The method was immunoSEQ multiplex PCR; TCRdb's version includes in-frame clones alone and lacks a portion of them. The sample lists tens of thousands of clones; around 86% were seen once. The material sequenced was peripheral blood. The receptors were sampled from a human donor in a cohort sampled during active COVID-19. The donor label of this sample is uncertain.

The sample holds a few counts of this clone. V gene TRBV2 combines with J gene TRBJ2-5; TRBD2 matches 12 bases. The germline CDR1 and CDR2 sequences are SNHLY and FYNNEI. V lost 6 bases, J lost 5 bases, and 7 bases stayed unmatched. This CDR3 has 15 residues. The CDR3: CASRATSGGDETQYF. The CDR3 region has the DNA TGTGCCAGCAGGGCGACTAGCGGGGGAGACGAGACCCAGTACTTC.

V and J are TRBV12-3 or TRBV12-4 and TRBJ2-5, with D perhaps TRBD1 (6 bases). The CDR3 loop spans 13 amino acids. V was trimmed by 2 bases and J by 6 bases, leaving 10 bases between them. The CDR3 bases are TGTGCCAGCAGTTTAATGGGGGCCCAGACCCAGTACTTC. Translating it yields CASSLMGAQTQYF.

This chain joins TRBV10-3 and TRBJ1-2; 8 bases are shared with TRBD1. CDR1 and CDR2 (germline): ENHRY, SYGVKD. This CDR3 contains 13 residues. V was clipped by 5 bases and J by 7 bases; unmatched bases: 6. The CDR3 spells CAISSDRASGYTF. Here the CDR3 DNA reads TGTGCCATCAGTTCGGACAGGGCCAGTGGCTACACCTTC.

This chain joins TRBV5-1 and TRBJ1-1; 10 positions agree with TRBD1. CDR1 is SGHRS and CDR2 is YFSETQ in the germline V gene. This CDR3 has 15 amino acids. J was trimmed by 3 bases and V by 4 bases; bases with no gene match: 6. For the CDR3, the DNA is TGCGCCAGCAGCGTTGGACAGGGGGGGTACACTGAAGCTTTCTTT. Its translation: CASSVGQGGYTEAFF.

The chain has TRBV7-2 and TRBJ2-7; D may be TRBD1 (6 bases). The V end was cut by 3 bases, the J end by 3 bases, with 12 bases between. The germline V gene encodes CDR1 SGHTA and CDR2 FQGNSA. CDR3 length: 14 amino acids. This CDR3 is CASSFWDNDYEQYF. CDR3 nucleotide sequence: TGTGCCAGCAGCTTCTGGGACAACGACTACGAGCAGTACTTC.

The gene calls are TRBV6-5 and TRBJ1-3; no firm D call. Germline V gene data show CDR1 as MNHEY and CDR2 as SVGAGI. The CDR3 has 14 amino acids. V was shortened by 5 bases and J by 3 bases, with 11 bases between the two germline ends. The CDR3 DNA sequence: TGTGCCAGCAGTACCCCCGGGGTTGGAAACACCATATATTTT. This codes for CASSTPGVGNTIYF.

The chain couples TRBV29-1 to TRBJ2-4; 9 positions agree with TRBD1. CDR1 is SQVTM and CDR2 is ANQGSEA in the germline V gene. The CDR3 has 13 residues. V shed 2 bases, J shed 7 bases, and the junction held 3 bases outside the gene matches. The CDR3 DNA sequence: TGCAGCGTTGAACCACAGGGGGCCAACATTCAGTACTTC. This encodes CSVEPQGANIQYF.

The chain employs TRBV30 and TRBJ1-1, with a tentative D call TRBD1 (5 bases). V was trimmed by 3 bases and J by 3 bases, leaving 11 bases between them. Germline-derived CDR1 and CDR2 are GTSNPN and SVGIG (reference sequence). This CDR3 has 13 residues. The CDR3 DNA reads TGTGCCTGGAGAGGGGCCAGGTACACTGAAGCTTTCTTT. Its translation is CAWRGARYTEAFF. The whole variable domain, filled in from reference TRBV30 and TRBJ1-1, reads SQTIHQWPATLVQPVGSPLSLECTVEGTSNPNLYWYRQAAGRGLQLLFYSVGIGQISSEVPQNLSASRPQDRQFILSSKKLLLSDSGFYLCAWRGARYTEAFFGQGTRLTVV.

V usage is TRBV3-1 (or the pseudogene TRBV3-2) and J usage is TRBJ2-7, with 7 bases lining up with TRBD1. The germline gives CDR1 LGHDT, CDR2 YNNKEL (reference sequence). The CDR3 spans 14 residues. Trimming removed 6 bases from V and 5 bases from J; junction bases left unmatched: 10. CDR3 nucleotide sequence: TGTGCCAGCAGGCCCACACAGGGGTACCACGAGCAGTACTTC. Translated: CASRPTQGYHEQYF.

The rearrangement joins TRBV7-9 to TRBJ2-7; TRBD2 matches 11 bases. Germline CDR1 SEHNR, CDR2 FQNEAQ (reference sequence). This CDR3 spans 15 amino acids. Trimming cost V 5 bases and J 0 bases; bases outside gene matches: 3. CDR3 sequence: CASSISGGASYEQYF. The CDR3 coding sequence is TGTGCCAGCAGCATTAGCGGGGGGGCCTCCTACGAGCAGTACTTC.

This rearrangement joins TRBV7-9 to TRBJ2-2, with TRBD2 matching 11 bases. The CDR3 extends over 17 amino acids. Germline CDR1 reads SEHNR; CDR2 reads FQNEAQ (reference sequence). The junction had 9 bases not matched to a gene; V was cut back by 3 bases and J by 6 bases. In DNA, the CDR3 is TGTGCCAGCAGCTTTAGCGGGGGGGCCGCCTGGGCCGGGGAGCTGTTTTTT. This translates into CASSFSGGAAWAGELFF. The entire variable domain, with the rest obtained from reference TRBV7-9 and TRBJ2-2, is as follows: DTGVSQNPRHKITKRGQNVTFRCDPISEHNRLYWYRQTLGQGPEFLTYFQNEAQLEKSRLLSDRFSAERPKGSFSTLEIQRTEQGDSAMYLCASSFSGGAAWAGELFFGEGSRLTVL.

The chain has TRBV5-1 and TRBJ2-5, with 10 nucleotides matching TRBD1. CDR3 size: 14 residues. Germline loops: CDR1 SGHRS, CDR2 YFSETQ. V lost 0 bases and J lost 4; bases outside the gene matches: 0. The CDR3 nucleotides are TGCGCCAGCAGCTTGGGGACAGGGGGAGAGACCCAGTACTTC. Amino acids: CASSLGTGGETQYF. Based on the CDR3 plus reference TRBV5-1 and TRBJ2-5, the full variable domain is KAGVTQTPRYLIKTRGQQVTLSCSPISGHRSVSWYQQTPGQGLQFLFEYFSETQRNKGNFPGRFSGRQFSNSRSEMNVSTLELGDSALYLCASSLGTGGETQYFGPGTRLLVL.

The V call is TRBV11-3, the J call TRBJ2-1; 11 bases are shared with TRBD1. The germline CDR1 and CDR2 sequences are SGHNT and YENEEA. V was clipped by 0 bases and J by 8 bases; unmatched bases: 3. The CDR3 has 15 residues. The CDR3, as DNA: TGTGCCAGCAGCTTAGAGGGACAGGGGGTGGATGAGCAGTTCTTC. Amino acids: CASSLEGQGVDEQFF.

The rearrangement joins TRBV5-6 to TRBJ2-4; 7 nucleotides line up with TRBD1. The germline CDR1 and CDR2 sequences are SGHDT and YYEEEE. The CDR3 runs 14 residues. Trimming took 1 base from V and 6 from J; bases not matched to a gene: 4. The chain's CDR3 is CASSLLGQVNIQYF. The CDR3 DNA reads TGTGCCAGCAGCTTGCTCGGACAGGTAAACATTCAGTACTTC.

J is TRBJ2-7 and V is TRBV2; 7 bases map to TRBD2. The length of the CDR3 is 11 residues. V trimming: 6 bases; J trimming: 4 bases; junction bases outside the gene matches: 0. Per germline, CDR1 SNHLY and CDR2 FYNNEI. In DNA, the CDR3 is TGTGCCAGCAGGGGGGGGTACGAGCAGTACTTC. It is translated as CASRGGYEQYF.

This sequence joins TRBV3-1 (or the pseudogene TRBV3-2) and TRBJ2-2; possible D gene TRBD2, 6 bases. CDR3 length: 17 amino acids. Trimming removed 4 bases at V and 3 bases at J, with 18 bases between. Germline CDR1 reads LGHDT; CDR2 reads YNNKEL (reference sequence). As DNA, the CDR3 is TGTGCCAGCAGCCCTCAGCCCCAGCGGGTAGACACCGGGGAGCTGTTTTTT. This encodes CASSPQPQRVDTGELFF.

V is TRBV7-3 and J is TRBJ1-1; perhaps TRBD1 as D (5 bases). Germline loops: CDR1 SGHTA, CDR2 FQGTGA. V was cut by 5 bases and J by 1 base, with 11 bases left in between. This CDR3 spans 14 amino acids. DNA for the CDR3: TGTGCCAGCAGCCGAGACAGCTCGAACACTGAAGCTTTCTTT. It yields the protein CASSRDSSNTEAFF.

CDR3 sequence (DNA): TGTGCCAGCAGCTTTAGCTACGAGCAGTACTTC. Translating gives CASSFSYEQYF. This rearrangement joins TRBV5-5 to TRBJ2-7; D gene uncertain. CDR3 length: 11 residues. Germline values: CDR1 SGHKS, CDR2 YYEKEE (reference sequence). Trimming stripped 2 bases from V and 3 bases from J, with 3 bases between.

This chain links TRBV5-4 with TRBJ1-1; no reliable D call. V lost 4 bases and J 1 base, leaving 11 bases between the germline ends. Germline CDR1 SGHNT, CDR2 YYREEE (reference sequence). This CDR3 is 14 amino acids long. The chain's CDR3 is CASSPKDKNTEAFF. The DNA for the CDR3 is TGTGCCAGCAGCCCTAAAGACAAGAACACTGAAGCTTTCTTT.

This clone was detected once. The chain is built from TRBV9 and TRBJ2-7; 7 positions agree with TRBD1. Germline V gene data show CDR1 as SGDLS and CDR2 as YYNGEE. After removal of 0 bases from V and 2 bases from J, the junction contained 5 bases not matched to a gene. The CDR3 extends over 15 amino acids. The chain's CDR3 is CASSVDGTDTYEQYF. The CDR3 DNA follows: TGTGCCAGCAGCGTAGACGGGACAGATACCTACGAGCAGTACTTC.

V gene TRBV5-1 combines with J gene TRBJ2-3; D possibly corresponds to TRBD1 (5 bases). The CDR3 contains 15 residues. V was clipped by 3 bases and J by 0 bases, with 11 bases between them. The germline gives CDR1 SGHRS, CDR2 YFSETQ. The CDR3, as DNA: TGCGCCAGCAGCTCGGAAGGGGATAGCACAGATACGCAGTATTTT. Translating gives CASSSEGDSTDTQYF.

This clone was counted only a few times. This sample also contains other DNA sequences that code for the same CDR3. The gene calls are TRBV7-3 and TRBJ1-1; 11 nucleotides align to TRBD1. The germline CDR1 and CDR2 sequences are SGHTA and FQGTGA. The CDR3 length is 14 residues. J lost 4 bases, V lost 5 bases, and 3 bases had no gene match. The CDR3 region is CASSPGTGGTEAFF. CDR3 coding DNA: TGTGCCAGCAGCCCGGGGACAGGGGGCACTGAAGCTTTCTTT.

The CDR3: CASSSDRGGYQPQHF. In DNA form, the CDR3 reads TGTGCCAGCAGCTCCGACAGGGGCGGGTATCAGCCCCAGCATTTT. J is TRBJ1-5 and V is TRBV7-9, with 8 nucleotides matching TRBD1. In germline, CDR1 is SEHNR, CDR2 FQNEAQ (reference sequence). The CDR3 length is 15 residues. Trimming cost V 4 bases and J 5 bases; bases outside gene matches: 7.

The gene calls are TRBV7-2 and TRBJ1-3; 8 nucleotides line up with TRBD1. CDR3 length: 16 residues. Germline assignment: CDR1 SGHTA and CDR2 FQGNSA. V was pared by 4 bases and J by 2 bases, with 7 bases of the junction left unmatched. The CDR3 DNA reads as TGTGCCAGCAGCTCCCAATCGACAGGGGCTGGAAACACCATATATTTT. This gives the protein CASSSQSTGAGNTIYF.

This clone is labeled as medium-sized (0.01 to 0.1%). This chain links TRBV4-3 with TRBJ1-2, with D hard to call. V was trimmed by 3 bases and J by 4 bases, leaving 15 bases between them. Germline V gene lookup returns CDR1 LGHNA and CDR2 YSLEER. This CDR3 spans 15 amino acids. The CDR3 DNA follows: TGCGCCAGCAGCCAGCTTAGTAACGCATTCTATGGCTACACCTTC. It encodes CASSQLSNAFYGYTF.